These T cell receptor beta chains were read from a single sample in a study of blood T cell repertoires in COVID-19. Assay: immunoSEQ multiplex PCR; the TCRdb copy retains only in-frame clones and omits some. Of 250,000 or so clones in the sample, 80% to 90% were seen once. Sequencing was done on a sample of PBMCs or T cells enriched from blood (not recorded which). These receptor sequences come from a middle-aged man who had recovered from COVID-19. Each CDR3 is given with its conserved first and last residue. The order of the fields is V gene, J gene, clone size, D gene, CDR3 DNA, CDR3 protein. The D gene is left open where the match is weak. The size entry is marked missing in some rows and otherwise reads once, few, many or a size class.

TRBV30,TRBJ1-6,few,TRBD1,TGTGCCTGTCCGGGACAGGGAAATTCACCCCTCCACTTT,CACPGQGNSPLHF
TRBV5-6,TRBJ1-1,NA,NA,TGTGCCAGCAGCTTGGGGCGGCGGGTTAACACTGAAGCTTTCTTT,CASSLGRRVNTEAFF
TRBV7-2,TRBJ2-3,NA,NA,TGTGCCAGCAGCTTAATGGCGGGGCTCACAGATACGCAGTATTTT,CASSLMAGLTDTQYF
TRBV3-1/TRBV3-2,TRBJ2-1,once,TRBD2,TGTGCCAGCAGCCAATCCGGGGCGACTAGCGGAACGTACAATGAGCAGTTCTTC,CASSQSGATSGTYNEQFF
TRBV9,TRBJ2-5,NA,TRBD2,TGTGCCAGCAGCGTAGCCCCCCTAGCGGGGGGGGAAGAGACCCAGTACTTC,CASSVAPLAGGEETQYF
TRBV7-2,TRBJ2-1,NA,NA,TGTGCCAGCAGCCTAGCCGGGTCCTACAATGAGCAGTTCTTC,CASSLAGSYNEQFF
TRBV28,TRBJ2-7,NA,TRBD1,TGTGCCAGCAGTCTTGATGGACAGGGACTCTACGAGCAGTACTTC,CASSLDGQGLYEQYF
TRBV30,TRBJ2-2,NA,NA,TGTGCCTGGAGGGGTCCTCTAGCCGGGGAGCTGTTTTTT,CAWRGPLAGELFF
TRBV12-5,TRBJ1-5,few,NA,TGTGCTAGTGGTTTGGCCGGACAGACAAACAGCAATCAGCCCCAGCATTTT,CASGLAGQTNSNQPQHF
TRBV18,TRBJ1-2,NA,TRBD1,TGTGCCAGCTCACTAGGACAGGATCCCTATGGCTACACCTTC,CASSLGQDPYGYTF
TRBV2,TRBJ1-6,NA,TRBD1,TGTGCCAGAATGTCCGGGACAGGGGGGTCACCCCTCCACTTT,CARMSGTGGSPLHF
TRBV6-5,TRBJ2-7,NA,TRBD1,TGTGCCAGCAGTTACACGGCAGGGGGCGGCTACGAGCAGTACTTC,CASSYTAGGGYEQYF
TRBV19,TRBJ1-2,NA,TRBD1,TGTGCCAGTACCCCGGGCCGGGACAGCTCTTTCTATGGCCACACCTTC,CASTPGRDSSFYGHTF
TRBV28,TRBJ2-1,NA,TRBD2,TGTGCCAGCAGTCAGACTAGCGGGGCCTACAATGAGCAGTTCTTC,CASSQTSGAYNEQFF
TRBV27,TRBJ1-5,NA,NA,TGTGCCAGCAGTCCGGGGAGCAATCAGCCCCAGCATTTT,CASSPGSNQPQHF
TRBV1,TRBJ2-3,NA,NA,TGCACCAGCAGCCGGGTACGATTGGCTAGCGGGGGCGAAGATACGCAGTATTTT,CTSSRVRLASGGEDTQYF
TRBV6-5,TRBJ1-1,NA,NA,TGTGCCAGCAGTCTTCAACAGGGCCTGAACACTGAAGCTTTCTTT,CASSLQQGLNTEAFF
TRBV6-5,TRBJ2-5,NA,NA,TGTGCCAGCAGAGACCAGCCTTTTGGAGCCCAGTACTTC,CASRDQPFGAQYF
TRBV19,TRBJ1-2,NA,TRBD1,TGTGCCAGTAGTATCGACCGGACAGGATTCTACACCTTC,CASSIDRTGFYTF
TRBV30,TRBJ1-1,NA,TRBD1,TGTGCCTGGAGTCTTGACAGGGGGTTCACTGAAGCTTTCTTT,CAWSLDRGFTEAFF
TRBV23-1,TRBJ2-1,NA,TRBD1,TGCGCCAGCAGCCCTACCGGGACAGGGGTGAATGAGCAGTTCTTC,CASSPTGTGVNEQFF
TRBV10-3,TRBJ2-3,NA,TRBD1,TGTGCCATCAACAGGGGTTTAATTGATACGCAGTATTTT,CAINRGLIDTQYF